This T cell receptor (beta chain) derives from a study of CD8 T cells in ankylosing spondylitis. A quantitative 5'-RACE method, one with molecular barcodes, was used to make TCR beta libraries. From the 5' RACE reads, TCRdb called clonotypes with MiXCR, one entry per CDR3 protein. This sample has about 220,000 distinct CDR3 sequences, with around 24% found just once. Remarks on this clonotype: What it binds is not known. This clone may be a read error of a much larger clone one base away.

Findings and limits, study-wide: According to the report, clones linked to the disease were significantly enriched in matched synovial fluid samples taken from ankylosing spondylitis patients.

Germline CDR1 and CDR2: SEHNR and FQNEAQ (reference sequence). The CDR3 extends over 14 amino acids. Sequencing was carried out using blood, either unsorted or a sorted T cell fraction (not recorded which). J is TRBJ1-1 and V is TRBV7-9; D might be TRBD1 (5 bases). The sequence came from a male donor with ankylosing spondylitis or in good health (not recorded which). The CDR3 here is CGSSITTANTEAFF. The CDR3 nucleotides read TGTGGCAGCAGCATAACGACAGCGAACACTGAAGCTTTCTTT. The whole variable domain, filled in from reference TRBV7-9 and TRBJ1-1, reads DTGVSQNPRHKITKRGQNVTFRCDPISEHNRLYWYRQTLGQGPEFLTYFQNEAQLEKSRLLSDRFSAERPKGSFSTLEIQRTEQGDSAMYLCGSSITTANTEAFFGQGTRLTVV.